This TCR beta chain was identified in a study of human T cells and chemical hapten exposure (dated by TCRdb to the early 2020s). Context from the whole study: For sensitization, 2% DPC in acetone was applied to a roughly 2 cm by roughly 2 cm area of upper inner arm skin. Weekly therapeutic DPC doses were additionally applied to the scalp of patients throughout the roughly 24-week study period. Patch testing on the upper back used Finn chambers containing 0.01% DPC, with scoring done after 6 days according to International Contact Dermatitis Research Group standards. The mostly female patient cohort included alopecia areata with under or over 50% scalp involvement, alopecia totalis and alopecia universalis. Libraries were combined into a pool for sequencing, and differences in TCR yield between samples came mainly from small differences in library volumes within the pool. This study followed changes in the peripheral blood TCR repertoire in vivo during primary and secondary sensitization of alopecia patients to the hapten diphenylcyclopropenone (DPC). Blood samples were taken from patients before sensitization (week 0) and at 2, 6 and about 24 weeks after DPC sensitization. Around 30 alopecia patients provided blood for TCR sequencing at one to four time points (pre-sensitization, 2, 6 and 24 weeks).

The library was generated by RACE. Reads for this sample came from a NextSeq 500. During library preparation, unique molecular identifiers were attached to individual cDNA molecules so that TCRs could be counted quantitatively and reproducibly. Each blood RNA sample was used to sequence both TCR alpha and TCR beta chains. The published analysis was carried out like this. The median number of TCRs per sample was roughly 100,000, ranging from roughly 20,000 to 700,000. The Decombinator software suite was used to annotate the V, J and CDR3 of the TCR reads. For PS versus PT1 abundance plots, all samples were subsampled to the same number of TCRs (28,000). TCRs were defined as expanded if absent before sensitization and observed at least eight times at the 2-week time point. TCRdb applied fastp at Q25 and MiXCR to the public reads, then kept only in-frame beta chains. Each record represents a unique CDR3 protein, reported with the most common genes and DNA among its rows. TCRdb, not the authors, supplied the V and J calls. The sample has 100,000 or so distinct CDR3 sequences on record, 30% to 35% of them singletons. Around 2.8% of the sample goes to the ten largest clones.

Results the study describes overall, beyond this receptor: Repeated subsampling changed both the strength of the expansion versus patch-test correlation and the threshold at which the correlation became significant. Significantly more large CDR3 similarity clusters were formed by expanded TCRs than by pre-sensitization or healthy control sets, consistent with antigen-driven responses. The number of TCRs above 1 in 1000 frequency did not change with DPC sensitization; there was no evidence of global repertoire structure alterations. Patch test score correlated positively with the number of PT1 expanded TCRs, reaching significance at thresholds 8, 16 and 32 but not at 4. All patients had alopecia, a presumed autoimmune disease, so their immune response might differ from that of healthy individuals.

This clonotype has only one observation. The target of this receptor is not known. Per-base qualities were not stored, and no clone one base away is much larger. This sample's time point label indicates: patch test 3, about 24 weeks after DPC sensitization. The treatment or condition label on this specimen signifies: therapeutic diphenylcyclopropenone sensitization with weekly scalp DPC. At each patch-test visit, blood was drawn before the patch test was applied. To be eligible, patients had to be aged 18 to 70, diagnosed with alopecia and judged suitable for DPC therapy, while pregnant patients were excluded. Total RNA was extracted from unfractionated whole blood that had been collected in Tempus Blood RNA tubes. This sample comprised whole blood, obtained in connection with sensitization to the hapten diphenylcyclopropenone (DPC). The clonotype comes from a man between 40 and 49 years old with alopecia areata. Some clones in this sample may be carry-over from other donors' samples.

CDR3 loop: CASSQRSVGVKETQYF. The DNA reads as follows: TGTGCCAGCAGTCAAAGATCTGTCGGGGTGAAAGAGACCCAGTACTTC. The sequence links TRBV27 to TRBJ2-5; the D gene is possibly TRBD2, with 5 bases matching. V gives up 5 bases and J gives up 3 bases, and the segment between their germline ends measures 19 bases. CDR1 and CDR2 (MNHEY, SMNVEV) derive from the germline V gene (reference sequence). From the cysteine through the phenylalanine, the CDR3 covers 16 amino acids. Only the CDR3 DNA stays, 48 bases, in frame from base 1.